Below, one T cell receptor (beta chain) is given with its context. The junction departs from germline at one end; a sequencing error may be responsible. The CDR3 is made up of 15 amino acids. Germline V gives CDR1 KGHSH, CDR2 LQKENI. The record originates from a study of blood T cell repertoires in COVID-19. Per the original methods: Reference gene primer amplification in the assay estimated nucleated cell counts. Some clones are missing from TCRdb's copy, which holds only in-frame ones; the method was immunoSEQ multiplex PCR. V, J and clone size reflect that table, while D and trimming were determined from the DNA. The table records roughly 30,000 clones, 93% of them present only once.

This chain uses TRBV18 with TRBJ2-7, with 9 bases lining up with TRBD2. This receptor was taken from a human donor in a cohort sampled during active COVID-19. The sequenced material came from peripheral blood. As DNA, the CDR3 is TGTGCCAGCTCATCACCGGGACTAGCTTCCTACGAGCAGTACTTC. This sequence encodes CASSSPGLASYEQYF.